This passage covers 17 T cell receptor beta chains from one sample sequenced in a study of blood T cell repertoires in COVID-19 (dated by TCRdb to 2019 to 2021). The library was generated by the immunoSEQ multiplex PCR assay. TCRdb holds this immuneACCESS table with in-frame rearrangements only. Some clones are missing; in checked studies, unresolved V genes explain under half, and the rest has no known cause. This sample holds about 140,000 clones; roughly 84% were observed only once. Clones ranked in the top ten supply under 10% of the sample. Specimen: peripheral blood. These receptors all stem from a man aged 25-40 years with COVID-19, enrolled during active disease.

The chain is built from TRBV12-5 and TRBJ2-1; 8 bases are a match to TRBD1. V lost 1 base to trimming and J lost 8 bases; unmatched junction nucleotides: 10. The CDR3 covers 16 residues. Per germline, CDR1 LGHNT and CDR2 FRNRAP. As DNA, the CDR3 is TGTGCTAGTGGTTTGGCAAAGACAGGGGTGGTCGATGAGCAGTTCTTC. Its protein product is CASGLAKTGVVDEQFF.

The sample holds one count of this clone. V and J are TRBV6-5 and TRBJ1-1; a possible D gene is TRBD1 (6 bases). The germline V gene encodes CDR1 MNHEY and CDR2 SVGAGI. The CDR3 consists of 16 residues. Deletions cut 0 bases from V and 1 base from J, with 12 bases between. The CDR3 is CASSYSKSGQNTEAFF. For the CDR3, the DNA is TGTGCCAGCAGTTACTCGAAGTCGGGACAGAACACTGAAGCTTTCTTT.

This chain links TRBV4-1 with TRBJ1-4; D may be TRBD1 (6 bases). The germline V and J ends were trimmed by 3 bases and 7 bases, with 15 bases remaining between them. Germline V lookup: CDR1 MGHRA, CDR2 YSYEKL. The CDR3 is made up of 15 amino acids. The CDR3 DNA reads as TGCGCCAGCAGCCAGGTTGGGTTGGGGGCTGAAAAACTGTTTTTT. This sequence encodes CASSQVGLGAEKLFF.

The V gene is TRBV27, the J gene TRBJ1-1; TRBD1 aligns across 7 bases. Germline V gives CDR1 MNHEY, CDR2 SMNVEV (reference sequence). V shed 4 bases, J shed 3 bases, and the junction held 5 bases outside the gene matches. This CDR3 is built from 14 residues. The CDR3 loop reads CASSSHRGYTEAFF. CDR3 sequence (DNA): TGTGCCAGCAGTTCCCACAGGGGTTACACTGAAGCTTTCTTT.

The CDR3 DNA follows: TGCAGCGCCCCCCTACAGGGTGGGCAAGAGACCCAGTACTTC. It yields the protein CSAPLQGGQETQYF. The rearrangement links TRBV29-1 to TRBJ2-5; tentative D call: TRBD1 (6 bases). The CDR3 has 14 amino acids. Germline V gene sequence: CDR1 SQVTM, CDR2 ANQGSEA. Trimming took 7 bases from V and 2 from J, leaving 17 bases between them.

The chain employs TRBV10-1 and TRBJ1-6; unclear D gene. Germline CDR1 WNHNN, CDR2 SYGVQD (reference sequence). V was trimmed by 0 bases and J by 7 bases, leaving 7 bases between them. The CDR3 is 14 residues long. CDR3: CASSESGENSPLHF. The CDR3 DNA reads TGCGCCAGCAGTGAGTCCGGGGAAAATTCACCCCTCCACTTT.

This chain links TRBV11-2 with TRBJ2-1; 10 nucleotides align to TRBD2. Germline assignment: CDR1 SGHAT and CDR2 FQNNGV. V lost 4 bases to trimming and J lost 7 bases; unmatched junction nucleotides: 7. CDR3 length: 15 residues. The chain's CDR3 is CASSSSSGGMNEQFF. The CDR3 DNA sequence: TGTGCCAGCAGCTCATCTAGCGGGGGCATGAATGAGCAGTTCTTC.

The chain carries TRBV6-5 and TRBJ2-2, with TRBD1 identical over 9 bases. Trimming took 4 bases from V and 4 from J; bases not matched to a gene: 4. The CDR3 runs to 15 residues. The germline CDR1 and CDR2 sequences are MNHEY and SVGAGI. The CDR3 loop reads CASSFPGQGTGELFF. For the CDR3, the DNA is TGTGCCAGCAGTTTTCCGGGACAGGGCACCGGGGAGCTGTTTTTT.

The rearrangement joins TRBV28 to TRBJ1-1; maybe TRBD1 (6 bases). Germline V gives CDR1 MDHEN, CDR2 SYDVKM. This CDR3 has 17 amino acids. Trimming left V 0 bases short and J 4 bases short, with 18 bases between. CDR3 protein: CASSLWGAGARFTEAFF. CDR3 sequence (DNA): TGTGCCAGCAGTTTATGGGGGGCAGGGGCCCGATTCACTGAAGCTTTCTTT.

This clone was detected only once. The chain recombines TRBV7-2 with TRBJ1-5; D is perhaps TRBD1 (6 bases). The CDR3 extends over 16 amino acids. Germline CDR1 is SGHTA and CDR2 is FQGNSA. V gave up 1 base and J gave up 4 bases, with 14 bases separating them. CDR3 in amino acids: CASSLEGGAGNQPQHF. The CDR3 bases are TGTGCCAGCAGCTTAGAGGGGGGGGCAGGGAATCAGCCCCAGCATTTT.

This chain links TRBV11-2 with TRBJ1-2; 9 bases are a match to TRBD1. V lost 4 bases and J lost 12; bases outside the gene matches: 12. The CDR3 length is 14 residues. Germline CDR1 is SGHAT and CDR2 is FQNNGV. The CDR3 DNA reads as TGTGCCAGCAGCTCCCACCCGGGACAGGGAGATAACACCTTC. Its translation: CASSSHPGQGDNTF.

J is TRBJ2-7 and V is TRBV19; no definite D call. Trimming stripped 0 bases from V and 7 bases from J, with 16 bases between. CDR1 is LNHDA and CDR2 is SQIVND in the germline V gene (reference sequence). This CDR3 spans 15 amino acids. In DNA form, the CDR3 reads TGTGCCAGTAGTATAGATCTCGTGGGTTCCGGGGAGCAGTACTTC. Protein sequence: CASSIDLVGSGEQYF.

This chain links TRBV9 with TRBJ2-3, with 7 bases fitting TRBD1. The V gene end was trimmed by 0 bases and the J gene end by 1 base; junction bases not matched to a gene: 8. This CDR3 contains 17 residues. CDR1 SGDLS and CDR2 YYNGEE come from the germline V gene. CDR3 nucleotide sequence: TGTGCCAGCAGCGTAGTCCCTTATACAGGGGGCACAGATACGCAGTATTTT. This codes for CASSVVPYTGGTDTQYF.

This rearrangement joins TRBV2 to TRBJ1-1, with a weak D call TRBD1 (6 bases). Germline CDR1 reads SNHLY; CDR2 reads FYNNEI. This CDR3 has 13 amino acids. Between the trimmed V and J ends, which lost 7 bases and 1 base, there was a span of 10 bases. CDR3 bases: TGTGCCAGCAATAGGGACAAGAACACTGAAGCTTTCTTT. Translation: CASNRDKNTEAFF.

V gene TRBV19 combines with J gene TRBJ2-2, with 10 bases fitting TRBD1. The V segment lost 11 bases and the J segment 4 bases; nucleotides outside the gene matches: 4. The CDR3 is 13 amino acids. Germline values: CDR1 LNHDA, CDR2 SQIVND (reference sequence). Here the CDR3 reads CAARDRGTGELFF. CDR3 bases: TGTGCCGCGAGGGACAGGGGCACCGGGGAGCTGTTTTTT.

This rearrangement joins TRBV5-5 to TRBJ2-5; TRBD2 matches at 12 bases. Germline-derived CDR1 and CDR2 are SGHKS and YYEKEE (reference sequence). V dropped 3 bases and J dropped 2; count of bases not matched to a gene: 2. The CDR3 totals 15 residues. The CDR3 coding sequence is TGTGCCAGCAGCTCGGGACTAGCGGGTCAAGAGACCCAGTACTTC. It encodes CASSSGLAGQETQYF.

The CDR3 loop is CASSQGHGGPQHF. In nucleotides, the CDR3 is TGTGCCAGCAGCCAGGGACACGGCGGGCCCCAGCATTTT. V usage is TRBV5-6 and J usage is TRBJ1-5, with D possibly being TRBD1 (6 bases). The germline gives CDR1 SGHDT, CDR2 YYEEEE. The CDR3 spans 13 residues. V lost 4 bases and J lost 9, with 14 bases in between. Full variable domain (remainder filled in from reference TRBV5-6 and TRBJ1-5): DAGVTQSPTHLIKTRGQQVTLRCSPKSGHDTVSWYQQALGQGPQFIFQYYEEEERQRGNFPDRFSGHQFPNYSSELNVNALLLGDSALYLCASSQGHGGPQHFGDGTRLSIL.